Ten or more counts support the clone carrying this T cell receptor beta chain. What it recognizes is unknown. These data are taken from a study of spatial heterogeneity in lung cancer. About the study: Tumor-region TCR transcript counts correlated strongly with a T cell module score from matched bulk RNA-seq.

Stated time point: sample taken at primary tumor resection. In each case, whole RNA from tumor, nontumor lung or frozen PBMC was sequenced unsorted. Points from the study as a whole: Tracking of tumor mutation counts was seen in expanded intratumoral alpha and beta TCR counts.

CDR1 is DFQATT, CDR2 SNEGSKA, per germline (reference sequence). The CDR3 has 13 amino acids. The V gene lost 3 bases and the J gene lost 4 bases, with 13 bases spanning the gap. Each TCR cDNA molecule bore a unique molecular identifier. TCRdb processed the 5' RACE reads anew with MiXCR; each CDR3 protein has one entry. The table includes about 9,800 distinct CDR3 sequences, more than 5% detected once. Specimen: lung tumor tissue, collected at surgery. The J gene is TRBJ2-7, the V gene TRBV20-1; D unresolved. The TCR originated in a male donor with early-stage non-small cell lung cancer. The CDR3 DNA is TGCAGTGCTAGGGGTCGCTTGGGGTACGAGCAGTACTTC. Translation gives CSARGRLGYEQYF.